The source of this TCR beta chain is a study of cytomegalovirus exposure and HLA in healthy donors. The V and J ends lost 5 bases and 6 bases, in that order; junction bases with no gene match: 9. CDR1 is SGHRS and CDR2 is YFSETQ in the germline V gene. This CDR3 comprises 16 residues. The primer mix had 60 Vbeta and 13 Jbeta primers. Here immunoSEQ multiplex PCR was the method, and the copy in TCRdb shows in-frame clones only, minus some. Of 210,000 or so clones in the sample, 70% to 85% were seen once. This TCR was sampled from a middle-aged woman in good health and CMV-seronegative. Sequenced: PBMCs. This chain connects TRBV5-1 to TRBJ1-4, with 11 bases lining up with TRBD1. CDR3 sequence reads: CASRVSAGQGDEKLFF. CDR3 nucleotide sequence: TGCGCCAGCAGAGTCTCTGCGGGACAGGGGGATGAAAAACTGTTTTTT.